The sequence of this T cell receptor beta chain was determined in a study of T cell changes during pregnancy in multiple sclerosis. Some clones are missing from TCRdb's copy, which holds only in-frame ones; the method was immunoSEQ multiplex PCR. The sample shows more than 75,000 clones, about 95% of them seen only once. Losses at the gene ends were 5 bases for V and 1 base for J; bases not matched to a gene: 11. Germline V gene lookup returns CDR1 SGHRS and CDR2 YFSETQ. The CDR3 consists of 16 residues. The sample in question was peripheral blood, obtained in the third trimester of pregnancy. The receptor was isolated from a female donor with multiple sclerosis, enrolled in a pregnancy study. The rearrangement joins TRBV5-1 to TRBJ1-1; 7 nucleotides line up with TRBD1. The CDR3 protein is CASSISQGTSNTEAFF. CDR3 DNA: TGCGCCAGCAGTATTTCACAGGGGACCTCGAACACTGAAGCTTTCTTT.